These T cell receptor beta chains were read from a single sample in a study of beta chain features in type 1 diabetes. The data were produced by immunoSEQ multiplex PCR, yet TCRdb's version contains in-frame clones alone and is incomplete. The sample has hundreds of thousands of clones, 15% to 18% seen once; the top ten hold about 0.086%. The sequenced sample consisted of naive CD4+ T cells from blood. The receptors originated from a young man in good health. Both conserved end residues are trimmed from each CDR3. The order of the fields is V gene, CDR3 protein.

TRBV5-6 ASSLDLDSGGETQY
TRBV30 AWRWQGTGTEAF
TRBV4-2 ASSQEKGTAYNEQF
TRBV6-5 ASSYQGSSTDTQY
TRBV29-1 SAPPSGQETQY
TRBV5-1 ASSLDSRGEQF
TRBV29-1 SVGDRGSGDTQY
TRBV7-2 ASSLNQGPSQETQY
TRBV18 ASSPTAGGNTIY
TRBV7-3 ASSPDPSGNTIY
TRBV9 ASSVSTVNQETQY
TRBV7-9 ASSLLGGLNTEAF
TRBV13 ASSLEDRGRDGYT
TRBV10-3 AISEAQGKGY
TRBV9 ASSVRTGLGEQF
TRBV10-3 AISESRRGSGKNIQY
TRBV4-3 ASSQDSSHYYGYT
TRBV18 ASSPYPSRGPGTALT
TRBV19 ASSIEASGANVLT
TRBV9 ASSHSETMGYT
TRBV5-4 ASSQGVETEAF
TRBV7-2 ASSSGQGKTEAF
TRBV15 ATSRDSPYEQY
TRBV4-2 ASSQAGDVYGYT
TRBV15 ATSRDPGIAKNIQY
TRBV15 ATSRVGGALYEQF
TRBV5-1 ASSFNSGGPYEQY
TRBV29-1 SVDVVTRRETQY
TRBV25-1 ASSPGTSGVTGELF
TRBV5-4 ASSPEGRTNYGYT
TRBV5-1 ASSLGTSLDTQY
TRBV15 ATSRPGQGHYGYT
TRBV25-1 ASRGLRRVF
TRBV28 ASSLRGITDTQY
TRBV30 AWSREGTYEQY
TRBV7-3 ASSPSSAGISYEQY
TRBV29-1 SLMRGDEQY
TRBV2 ASSSGTGGGRGTEAF
TRBV19 ASSIPGQGRTEAF
TRBV9 ASSASPGQGFGYT
TRBV5-1 ASGPGGQNNEQF
TRBV4-2 ASSQVGSGRYNEQF
TRBV5-4 ASRADQETQY
TRBV7-2 ASSLGQGRNSPLH
TRBV14 ASSQNNRGRGDTQY
TRBV28 ASSSELGRGYT
TRBV27 ASSLSPFGLGILPIYNEQF
TRBV5-1 ASSSTGSYGYT
TRBV28 ASIPRTGGPYEQY
TRBV14 ASSQDLAQSYGYT